This T cell receptor beta chain originates from a study of tissue T cells after allogeneic stem cell transplantation. CDR1 is KGHPV and CDR2 is FQNQEV in the germline V gene (reference sequence). Trimming pared 6 bases from V and 0 bases from J, leaving 12 bases between. The CDR3 has 15 residues. As for time point: mouse harvest day 14 after allogeneic transplant. Each mouse received 10^7 T-cell-depleted marrow cells plus 10^6 splenic CD5+ T cells by tail vein. A few counts support this clone. Genes here carry mouse names. The CDR3 goes on 1 residue after the read ends, and that part is filled in from the germline J gene. Assay used: immunoSEQ multiplex PCR; TCRdb lists only in-frame clones, some missing. The sample carries some 1,400 clones, about 51% recorded once.

The receptor was isolated from a female BALB/c mouse given C57BL/6 T cells with graft-versus-host disease after an allogeneic hematopoietic cell transplant. Input material: liver tissue. The chain carries TRBV26 and TRBJ1-3; no clear D gene. CDR3 bases read: TGTGCCAGCAGACCCCAACAAATTTCTGGAAATACGCTCTAT. Translation: CASRPQQISGNTLY. In full, the CDR3 reads CASRPQQISGNTLYF. Full variable domain (remainder filled in from reference TRBV26 and TRBJ1-3): NSKVIQTPRYLVKGQGQKAKMRCIPEKGHPVVFWYQQNKNNEFKFLINFQNQEVLQQIDMTEKRFSAECPSNSPCSLEIQSSEAGDSALYLCASRPQQISGNTLYFGEGSRLIVV.